This T cell receptor (beta chain) was sequenced for a study of T cell changes during pregnancy in multiple sclerosis. Here immunoSEQ multiplex PCR was the method, and the copy in TCRdb shows in-frame clones only, minus some. The sample contains about 40,000 clones, about 92% of which appear only once. The V segment lost 3 bases and the J segment 4 bases; nucleotides outside the gene matches: 12. The germline gives CDR1 SGHTS, CDR2 YDEGEE. The CDR3 extends over 16 amino acids. The clonotype originates from a female donor with multiple sclerosis, enrolled in a pregnancy study. Sequences were derived from CD8+ T cells from peripheral blood mononuclear cells, sampled in the first trimester of pregnancy. This chain uses TRBV5-8 with TRBJ1-2, with 7 nucleotides matching TRBD1. The CDR3 sequence: CASSYGQAAKIYGYTF. CDR3 bases: TGTGCCAGCAGCTACGGACAGGCCGCGAAGATCTATGGCTACACCTTC.